This entry features one T cell receptor (beta chain) sequence. What this receptor recognizes is not known. There are no base qualities to consult, and no much larger clone falls within one base. These data originate in a study of lymphopenia after photon versus proton radiotherapy (dated by TCRdb to between 2017 and 2020). Looking at the study overall: In patients with gastrointestinal tumors who developed high-grade lymphopenia, the study compared the immunological effects of photon radiation therapy with those of proton radiation therapy. The goal of the study was to describe how the two radiation modalities differ in their effects on the immune system. The cohort included 15 to 20 patients with gastrointestinal tumors who developed lymphopenia after receiving either photon or proton therapy. General study outcomes and caveats: During treatment, patients who received photon therapy lost naive T cells and TCR diversity and gained effector/memory populations, whereas patients who received proton therapy remained relatively stable. After the lymphocyte count nadir, repertoires from photon-treated patients showed oligoclonal expansion, particularly of CD8+ Temra cells, and this expansion drove the decline in diversity. The survival association was examined only in patients who died, and the authors described better survival with proton therapy as a possibility, not as a demonstrated result. Across the cohort, a larger post-nadir drop in TCR diversity was inversely correlated with overall survival time among patients who died.

Library creation used the immunoSEQ multiplex PCR assay. T cell repertoires were profiled with deep sequencing of rearranged TCR beta loci together with multiparametric flow cytometry. Drawn from immuneACCESS, this table holds only the in-frame rearrangements with V and J called that TCRdb kept. Clones are partly lost; checked studies trace under half to an unresolved V gene and leave the rest unexplained. In this sample the table shows fewer than 30,000 clones, roughly four fifths of which occur a single time. The leading ten clones occupy 3% to 4.5% of the sample. CDR1 SGHRS and CDR2 YFSETQ are derived from the germline V gene. The CDR3 numbers 16 residues from cysteine through phenylalanine. Only CDR3 DNA is held: 48 bases, read in frame from base 1. Cut back by 3 bases and 5 bases, the V and J ends lie 20 bases apart.

The rearrangement combines TRBV5-1 with TRBJ2-5; perhaps TRBD2 is the D gene, with 5 bases matching. Specimen: peripheral blood, collected from a patient treated with photon-based radiotherapy. The clonotype comes from a woman aged 45-65 years with pancreatic cancer. This receptor has the CDR3 CASSSGSTPGRETQYF. The DNA sequence reads TGCGCCAGCAGCTCGGGGTCCACTCCCGGCAGGGAGACCCAGTACTTC.